This TCR beta chain was identified in a study of blood T cells in healthy people across ages. Study context: Template switching captured about one barcoded beta molecule per two T cells.

Study-level results: TCR beta diversity was tightly associated with the proportion of naive T cells. Higher diversity and more naive CD4+ cells were features of long-lived donors, compared to aged donors. The unsorted PBMCs prevented any conclusive comparison of naive versus antigen-experienced cells.

Only one count was recorded for this clonotype. Antigen unknown. The CDR3 is 13 residues long. The V and J ends lost 8 bases and 13 bases, in that order; junction bases with no gene match: 14. Together with a sample-barcoded 5' primer, a J-beta primer mix was included in a second PCR lasting roughly 6 to 12 cycles. TCRdb recomputed calls from the 5' RACE reads with MiXCR, one row per CDR3 protein. The table includes about 1 million distinct CDR3 sequences, roughly 45% detected once. The clonotype originates from a woman aged 60 to 75 in good health. The chain has TRBV12-3 or TRBV12-4 and TRBJ2-3, with 8 bases matching TRBD1. The sample consisted of blood. The CDR3 loop is CASRQGSVDMEYF. The DNA for the CDR3 is TGTGCCAGCCGACAGGGGAGTGTGGATATGGAGTATTTT.